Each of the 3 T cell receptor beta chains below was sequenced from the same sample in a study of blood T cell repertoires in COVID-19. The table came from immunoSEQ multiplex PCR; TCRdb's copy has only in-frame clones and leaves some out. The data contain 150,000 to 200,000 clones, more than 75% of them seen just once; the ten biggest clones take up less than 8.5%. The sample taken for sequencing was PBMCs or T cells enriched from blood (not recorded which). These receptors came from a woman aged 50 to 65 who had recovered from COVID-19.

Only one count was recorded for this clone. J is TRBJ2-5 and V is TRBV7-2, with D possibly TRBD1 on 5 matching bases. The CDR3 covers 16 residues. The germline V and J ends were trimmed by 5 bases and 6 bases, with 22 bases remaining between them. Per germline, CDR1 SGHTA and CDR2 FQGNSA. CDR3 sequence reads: CASSPARDSTFKTQYF. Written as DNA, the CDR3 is TGTGCCAGCAGCCCAGCCCGAGACAGCACCTTCAAGACCCAGTACTTC.

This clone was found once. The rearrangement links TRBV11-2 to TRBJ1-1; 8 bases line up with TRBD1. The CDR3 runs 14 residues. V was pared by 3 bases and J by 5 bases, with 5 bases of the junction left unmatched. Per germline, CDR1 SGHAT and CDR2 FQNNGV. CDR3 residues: CASSLLTGGTEAFF. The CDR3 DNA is TGTGCCAGCAGCTTGTTAACAGGGGGAACTGAAGCTTTCTTT.

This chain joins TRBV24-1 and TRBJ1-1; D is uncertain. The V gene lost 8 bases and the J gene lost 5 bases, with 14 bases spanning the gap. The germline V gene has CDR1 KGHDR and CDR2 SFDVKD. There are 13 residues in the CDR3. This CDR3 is CATMARGGTEAFF. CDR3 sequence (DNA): TGTGCCACCATGGCGAGAGGAGGGACTGAAGCTTTCTTT.